This paragraph reports one T cell receptor (beta chain). The antigen remains undetermined. This specimen belongs to a study of T cells in localized non-small cell lung cancer. This table comes from immunoSEQ multiplex PCR, and its TCRdb copy is limited to in-frame clones, with some not included. The sample consists of tens of thousands of clones, 87% of them appearing once. Study-wide results and limits: A single tumor region was sequenced, leaving heterogeneity possible. In the blood, greater T cell density corresponded to longer overall survival. Uninvolved adjacent lung had higher T cell clonality than tumor and all other tissues. In adjacent lung appeared a median about 58 of the top 100 tumor clones.

The sequencing here drew on peripheral blood, taken before any cancer treatment. The source of this sequence is a man aged 40-75 years with stage I squamous cell lung carcinoma.

This CDR3 is CASSYLQITGAEQYF. The CDR3 region has the DNA TGTGCCAGCAGTTACTTACAGATAACAGGAGCCGAGCAGTACTTC. The chain recombines TRBV6-6 with TRBJ2-7; possibly TRBD1 for D (5 bases). The CDR3 sequence is 15 residues long. Germline V CDR1 and CDR2: MNHNY, SVGAGI (reference sequence). V lost 1 base to trimming and J lost 6 bases, with 16 bases between them.